This T cell receptor (beta chain) was sequenced during a study of technical replicates of blood from four donors. Libraries were prepared by immunoSEQ multiplex PCR; TCRdb keeps only in-frame clonotypes and omits some of them. The data contain 45,000 to 55,000 clones, around 94% of them singletons. CDR1 and CDR2 from the germline V gene are SGHAT and FQNNGV. J gave up 6 bases and V 6 bases, and 8 bases lay outside the gene matches. This CDR3 is built from 15 residues. This clonotype originated in a human donor in good health. The rearrangement joins TRBV11-2 to TRBJ2-2; TRBD1 agrees at 9 bases. Sequencing was done on a sample of T cells isolated from PBMCs. CDR3 bases: TGTGCCAGCAGACCCAACAGGGGGCGCCCCGGGGAGCTGTTTTTT. This encodes CASRPNRGRPGELFF.